The rows below give T cell receptor beta chains drawn from one sample of a study of blood T cells in healthy people across ages. MiXCR, run by TCRdb on the 5' RACE reads, gives a single entry per CDR3 protein. The table shows some 850,000 distinct CDR3 sequences, with around 25% occurring only once. The same sample was also used in a study of T cells of mothers and their children.

Material for sequencing was blood. Source of these receptors: a boy aged 5 to 17 in good health. Each CDR3 is given with its conserved first and last residue. The D gene is left open where the match is weak. Some rows have no size entry. The others give once, few or many, or a class for an expanded clone.

D: TRBD2; size: few; J: TRBJ2-5; V: TRBV29-1; DNA: TGCAGCGTTGACGGCGGCGGGGAGGGGACCCAGTACTTC; CDR3: CSVDGGGEGTQYF
D: NA; size: NA; J: TRBJ1-6; V: TRBV7-3; DNA: TGTGCCAGCAGCTTAACCCCCCGAAATTCACCCCTCCACTTT; CDR3: CASSLTPRNSPLHF
D: NA; size: few; J: TRBJ2-1; V: TRBV11-2; DNA: TGTGCCAGCAGCTTAGATCGGCGGGGCCGGGAGCAGTTCTTC; CDR3: CASSLDRRGREQFF
D: NA; size: few; J: TRBJ1-2; V: TRBV29-1; DNA: TGCAGCGTTGGATCCCAGGGTTACTATGGCTACACCTTC; CDR3: CSVGSQGYYGYTF
D: TRBD1; size: NA; J: TRBJ1-3; V: TRBV29-1; DNA: TGCAGCGCCCGAGGGGGCCCCGAGGTCACCATATATTTT; CDR3: CSARGGPEVTIYF
D: TRBD2; size: few; J: TRBJ2-5; V: TRBV5-1; DNA: TGCGCCAGCTGGAATAGCGGGGGGTACCAAGAGACCCAGTACTTC; CDR3: CASWNSGGYQETQYF
D: NA; size: NA; J: TRBJ1-2; V: TRBV19; DNA: TGTGCCAGTAGCCTCCCCTCTTCGGCCTATGGCTACACCTTC; CDR3: CASSLPSSAYGYTF
D: NA; size: few; J: TRBJ2-1; V: TRBV7-9; DNA: TGTGCCAGCAGCCCCACCCGCTCAGGGCTCCCATGGGGTAATGAGCAGTTCTTC; CDR3: CASSPTRSGLPWGNEQFF
D: TRBD1; size: few; J: TRBJ1-5; V: TRBV20-1; DNA: TGCAGTGCTACGCAGGGGGGGGATCAGCCCCAGCATTTT; CDR3: CSATQGGDQPQHF
D: NA; size: NA; J: TRBJ2-7; V: TRBV4-2; DNA: TGTGCCAGCAGCCAAGGGGAGTGGTTTTTTCCCCACGAGCAGTACTTC; CDR3: CASSQGEWFFPHEQYF
D: TRBD2; size: few; J: TRBJ2-3; V: TRBV20-1; DNA: TGCAGTGCCCCGTCTAGCGGGGGCACAGATACGCAGTATTTT; CDR3: CSAPSSGGTDTQYF
D: NA; size: NA; J: TRBJ2-7; V: TRBV5-1; DNA: TGCGCCAGCAGCTTGCGAACAGGGCGGTACGAGCAGTACTTC; CDR3: CASSLRTGRYEQYF
D: NA; size: NA; J: TRBJ1-1; V: TRBV2; DNA: TGTGCCAGCAGTGACCCTAGAGGACTGAACACTGAAGCTTTCTTT; CDR3: CASSDPRGLNTEAFF
D: NA; size: once; J: TRBJ1-5; V: TRBV12-3/TRBV12-4; DNA: TGTGCCAGCAGTTTAGCGGCGGAGGGGTACCAGCCCCAGCATTTT; CDR3: CASSLAAEGYQPQHF
D: NA; size: few; J: TRBJ2-5; V: TRBV2; DNA: TGTGCCAGCGACTTCATCCAAGAGACCCAGTACTTC; CDR3: CASDFIQETQYF
D: NA; size: NA; J: TRBJ1-4; V: TRBV5-5; DNA: TGTGCCAGCGCGGACAGTGAAAAACTGTTTTTT; CDR3: CASADSEKLFF
D: TRBD1; size: NA; J: TRBJ2-5; V: TRBV5-8; DNA: TGTGCCAGCAGCTACGGACAGGGGGCTACGTTAGAGACCCAGTACTTC; CDR3: CASSYGQGATLETQYF
D: NA; size: few; J: TRBJ2-5; V: TRBV27; DNA: TGTGCCAGCAGTTTGGACCGTCGGGGGCAGGCCCAGTACTTC; CDR3: CASSLDRRGQAQYF
D: TRBD1; size: few; J: TRBJ2-4; V: TRBV5-5; DNA: TGTGCCAGCAGACTCGGACAGGGAGTAGCCAAAAACATTCAGTACTTC; CDR3: CASRLGQGVAKNIQYF
D: NA; size: NA; J: TRBJ2-1; V: TRBV7-9; DNA: TGTGCCAGCAGCCCCCTCCCCAATTTAGCCTACAATGAGCAGTTCTTC; CDR3: CASSPLPNLAYNEQFF
D: NA; size: NA; J: TRBJ2-1; V: TRBV30; DNA: TGTGCCTGGAGTGGCCCTGGGCATGAGCAGTTCTTC; CDR3: CAWSGPGHEQFF
D: TRBD2; size: few; J: TRBJ2-5; V: TRBV20-1; DNA: TGCAGTGCTAGAGCACCGGGACTAGCGAGGGAGACCCAGTACTTC; CDR3: CSARAPGLARETQYF
D: TRBD2; size: NA; J: TRBJ2-5; V: TRBV20-1; DNA: TGCAGTGCTAGAGAGGGGCGGGGGGCCTCCGAGACCCAGTACTTC; CDR3: CSAREGRGASETQYF
D: NA; size: few; J: TRBJ2-1; V: TRBV3-1; DNA: TGTGCCAGCACCCAAGGGTCTGACAATGAGCAGTTCTTC; CDR3: CASTQGSDNEQFF
D: NA; size: few; J: TRBJ2-2; V: TRBV7-9; DNA: TGTGCCAGCAGCAAACCCACAGAGAGAACCGGGGAGCTGTTTTTT; CDR3: CASSKPTERTGELFF
D: NA; size: few; J: TRBJ1-2; V: TRBV15; DNA: TGTGCCACCAGCAGTCCGCAGCAGGGGTGGAACTATGGCTACACCTTC; CDR3: CATSSPQQGWNYGYTF
D: NA; size: few; J: TRBJ2-5; V: TRBV2; DNA: TGTGCCAGCAATAGGGGCAACCAAGAGACCCAGTACTTC; CDR3: CASNRGNQETQYF
D: TRBD1; size: NA; J: TRBJ2-3; V: TRBV20-1; DNA: TGCAGTGCTAGACAACCGACAGGGGTCCGGTATACGCAGTATTTT; CDR3: CSARQPTGVRYTQYF
D: TRBD2; size: NA; J: TRBJ2-1; V: TRBV12-3/TRBV12-4; DNA: TGTGCCAGCCACGGTGGGACTAGCGGGGGGTGGTCCTACAATGAGCAGTTCTTC; CDR3: CASHGGTSGGWSYNEQFF
D: NA; size: NA; J: TRBJ2-1; V: TRBV7-2; DNA: TGTGCCAGCAGCTTAGGCTGGGGGACGGCCTACAATGAGCAGTTCTTC; CDR3: CASSLGWGTAYNEQFF
D: NA; size: few; J: TRBJ1-4; V: TRBV5-1; DNA: TGCGCCGGCAGCTGGTCCGGGGTGGAAAAACTGTTTTTT; CDR3: CAGSWSGVEKLFF